This T cell receptor beta chain came from a study of blood T cell repertoires in COVID-19. On the study more broadly: Donors in the United States, Italy and Spain gave samples during acute or convalescent COVID-19. T cells, B-cell-depleted T cells, or PBMCs provided the cDNA or gDNA that served as material.

Of note for this clone: The same CDR3 can be traced to other DNA sequences in this sample.

Profiling relied on immunoSEQ multiplex PCR, and the TCRdb table lists in-frame clones only, not all of them. The data show 160,000 or so clones, about 85% seen once. Residents of around 24 US areas, aged about 18 to 95 years, made up the participants. This receptor was taken from a woman in her fifties or sixties who had recovered from COVID-19. Sequenced material: PBMCs or T cells enriched from blood (not recorded which).

The CDR3 region has the DNA TGTGCCAGCAGCCAATTTAGCGGATCTAGCACAGATACGCAGTATTTT. Protein: CASSQFSGSSTDTQYF. This sequence joins TRBV3-1 (or the pseudogene TRBV3-2) and TRBJ2-3; D perhaps matches TRBD2 (6 bases). The CDR3 sequence is 16 residues long. CDR1 and CDR2 (germline): LGHDT, YNNKEL (reference sequence). Deletions cut 2 bases from V and 0 bases from J, with 12 bases between.